One and the same sample provided the 15 T cell receptor beta chains below, sequenced in a study of Tregs in tolerant kidney transplant recipients. Sequenced by immunoSEQ multiplex PCR; TCRdb stores in-frame clones only, minus some. The sample holds around 70,000 clones, 80% to 95% seen once. The material sequenced was CD8+ T cells from blood, taken before the transplant. Receptors were obtained from a human donor who received a combined kidney and bone marrow transplant.

The rearrangement links TRBV19 to TRBJ2-2, with D perhaps TRBD2 (6 bases). CDR1 and CDR2 from the germline V gene are LNHDA and SQIVND (reference sequence). The CDR3 length is 17 residues. With 5 bases removed from V and 4 bases from J, the gap between germline ends came to 20 bases. As DNA, the CDR3 is TGTGCCAGTAGTCCAGGAGGGTTTGTATTTGTCACCGGGGAGCTGTTTTTT. This gives the protein CASSPGGFVFVTGELFF.

The chain links TRBV25-1 to TRBJ1-4; tentatively, D is TRBD1 (5 bases). The germline CDR1 and CDR2 sequences are MGHDK and SYGVNS. This CDR3 contains 13 residues. The V and J ends lost 6 bases and 10 bases respectively, with 15 bases between them. The CDR3 DNA is TGTGCCAGCAGACTAACGGGGGGGGGAAAACTGTTTTTT. It specifies CASRLTGGGKLFF.

This chain connects TRBV5-1 to TRBJ2-5, with D possibly TRBD1 on 6 matching bases. TRBJ2-7 explains the end of the DNA better; the J call may be wrong. The CDR3 totals 14 residues. Germline lookup yields CDR1 SGHRS and CDR2 YFSETQ. Written as DNA, the CDR3 is TGCGCCAGCAGCTTGACAGGGCGAGGCTACGAGCAGTACTTC. It yields the protein CASSLTGRGYEQYF.

The chain joins TRBV13 to TRBJ2-7; 11 bases fit TRBD1. CDR3 length: 16 amino acids. CDR1 is PRHDT and CDR2 is FYEKMQ in the germline V gene (reference sequence). Trimming cost V 0 bases and J 5 bases; bases outside gene matches: 6. The CDR3 region is CASSLGRTGGLNEQYF. The CDR3 DNA sequence: TGTGCCAGCAGCTTAGGCCGGACAGGGGGCCTGAACGAGCAGTACTTC.

This chain links TRBV27 with TRBJ2-7; 10 bases line up with TRBD2. Germline values: CDR1 MNHEY, CDR2 SMNVEV (reference sequence). The CDR3 covers 15 residues. J gave up 0 bases and V 2 bases, and 1 base lay outside the gene matches. The CDR3 is CASSLTSGVSYEQYF. DNA of the CDR3: TGTGCCAGCAGTTTAACTAGCGGGGTCTCCTACGAGCAGTACTTC.

The chain carries TRBV6-5 and TRBJ1-2; the D gene is possibly TRBD1 (6 bases). The CDR3 length is 15 residues. The V end was cut by 6 bases, the J end by 5 bases, with 19 bases between. Per germline, CDR1 MNHEY and CDR2 SVGAGI. CDR3 in amino acids: CASSQKGVSLYGYTF. CDR3 DNA: TGTGCCAGCAGCCAAAAGGGGGTATCCCTATATGGCTACACCTTC.

The gene calls are TRBV9 and TRBJ2-1, with TRBD2 identical over 11 bases. This CDR3 region has 16 residues. V gave up 0 bases and J gave up 4 bases; unmatched junction bases: 3. Germline V gives CDR1 SGDLS, CDR2 YYNGEE. In nucleotides, the CDR3 is TGTGCCAGCAGCGTAGATCCTAGCGGGGGGTACAATGAGCAGTTCTTC. Translating it yields CASSVDPSGGYNEQFF.

V is TRBV27 and J is TRBJ1-1; D is undetermined. V was shortened by 3 bases and J by 1 base, with 9 bases between the two germline ends. The CDR3 runs 14 residues. Germline V gene data show CDR1 as MNHEY and CDR2 as SMNVEV (reference sequence). CDR3 coding DNA: TGTGCCAGCAGTTTCTTGGCAGGGAACACTGAAGCTTTCTTT. Amino acid sequence: CASSFLAGNTEAFF.

This chain links TRBV19 with TRBJ2-1, with 7 bases fitting TRBD2. V dropped 0 bases and J dropped 2; count of bases not matched to a gene: 7. CDR1 is LNHDA and CDR2 is SQIVND in the germline V gene (reference sequence). The CDR3 spans 17 residues. The CDR3 bases are TGTGCCAGTAGTATAGATCACTCTAGCGGTCCCTACAATGAGCAGTTCTTC. Protein product: CASSIDHSSGPYNEQFF.

The J gene is TRBJ1-2, the V gene TRBV6-1; D gene uncertain. The CDR3 length is 13 residues. CDR1 MNHNS and CDR2 SASEGT come from the germline V gene. V shed 10 bases and J shed 5 bases, with 17 bases lying between them. CDR3 sequence (DNA): TGTGCCACCGCGGGAGTTTTCACTTATGGCTACACCTTC. It translates to CATAGVFTYGYTF.

The chain joins TRBV7-2 to TRBJ2-6; D possibly corresponds to TRBD2 (5 bases). The CDR3 has 15 residues. The V and J ends lost 5 bases and 2 bases respectively, with 10 bases between them. Germline CDR1 reads SGHTA; CDR2 reads FQGNSA. CDR3 protein: CASSLQEAGANVLTF. Written as DNA, the CDR3 is TGTGCCAGCAGCCTCCAGGAGGCTGGGGCCAACGTCCTGACTTTC.

The rearrangement links TRBV4-3 to TRBJ2-7; possible D gene TRBD1, 6 bases. This CDR3 is built from 13 residues. Trimming removed 1 base at V and 4 bases at J, with 8 bases between. Looked up from germline, CDR1 is LGHNA and CDR2 is YSLEER. CDR3 loop: CASSQGTGYEQYF. The CDR3 nucleotides are TGCGCCAGCAGCCAAGGAACAGGGTACGAGCAGTACTTC.

The rearrangement joins TRBV28 to TRBJ1-5; the D gene is possibly TRBD1 (6 bases). The germline V gene encodes CDR1 MDHEN and CDR2 SYDVKM. Trimming left V 11 bases short and J 2 bases short, with 13 bases between. This CDR3 has 13 residues. The CDR3 DNA follows: TGTGCCGCCAGAGAGGGGGGCAATCAGCCCCAGCATTTT. Its protein product is CAAREGGNQPQHF. Full variable domain (missing parts from reference TRBV28 and TRBJ1-5): DVKVTQSSRYLVKRTGEKVFLECVQDMDHENMFWYRQDPGLGLRLIYFSYDVKMKEKGDIPEGYSVSREKKERFSLILESASTNQTSMYLCAAREGGNQPQHFGDGTRLSIL.

The genes are TRBV12-5 and TRBJ2-5, with a tentative D call TRBD2 (7 bases). The CDR3 consists of 13 residues. The germline CDR1 and CDR2 sequences are LGHNT and FRNRAP. The V end was cut by 3 bases, the J end by 4 bases, with 9 bases between. The DNA for the CDR3 is TGTGCTAGTGGTTTAGGGGGGGCAGAGACCCAGTACTTC. It is translated as CASGLGGAETQYF.

This sequence joins TRBV28 and TRBJ1-2; D call uncertain. Trimming shortened V by 8 bases and J by 7 bases, and 14 bases separated the two germline ends. Germline CDR1 MDHEN, CDR2 SYDVKM. CDR3 length: 12 amino acids. The CDR3: CASGLRSGGYTF. As DNA, the CDR3 is TGTGCCAGCGGCTTGCGGTCGGGTGGCTACACCTTC.